The clone carrying this TCR beta chain was recorded many times. Its antigen is currently unknown. This entry is derived from a study of T cells in Graves' hyperthyroidism and ophthalmopathy. Study-level findings and limits: Ophthalmopathy prediction by the model preceded onset by a median about 6 months. Most expanded thyroid clonotypes above 0.001 recurred in blood.

From RNA transcripts, TCR beta CDR3 regions were amplified. TCR CDR3 regions were first amplified by RT-PCR with HTBI primers. TCRdb analysed the multiplex PCR reads with MiXCR anew, one entry per CDR3 protein. This sample carries hundreds of thousands of distinct CDR3 sequences, approximately 15% of them seen once, and the ten largest clones take roughly a tenth. Germline values: CDR1 MNHEY, CDR2 SVGAGI. After removal of 0 bases from V and 3 bases from J, the junction contained 13 bases not matched to a gene. This CDR3 is 19 amino acids long. Patients aged 18 to 65 had newly diagnosed hyperthyroidism of under 2 months' duration. Diagnosis rested on symptoms, serum thyroxine and TRAb, thyroid ultrasound, and orbital computed tomography.

The V and J genes are TRBV6-5 and TRBJ2-3; 9 nucleotides align to TRBD2. The receptor comes from a woman younger than 35 with Graves' hyperthyroidism. Sequencing used blood. The CDR3, as DNA: TGTGCCAGCAGTTACTCGAACCCCGGATCGGCGGGAGGGACAGATACGCAGTATTTT. Amino acid sequence: CASSYSNPGSAGGTDTQYF.